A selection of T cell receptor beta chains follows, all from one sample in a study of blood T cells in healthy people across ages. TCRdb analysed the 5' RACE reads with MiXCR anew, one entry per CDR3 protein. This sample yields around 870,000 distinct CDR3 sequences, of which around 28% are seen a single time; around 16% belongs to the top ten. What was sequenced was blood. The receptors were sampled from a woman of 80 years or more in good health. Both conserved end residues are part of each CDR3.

CDR3 protein: CASRDGHNEKLFF
J gene: TRBJ1-4
V gene: TRBV6-2/TRBV6-3

CDR3 protein: CSAILTGAHIDMQYF
J gene: TRBJ2-3
V gene: TRBV20-1

CDR3 protein: CASSLVERGLTDTQYF
J gene: TRBJ2-3
V gene: TRBV7-2

CDR3 protein: CSALSSGRSYNEQYF
J gene: TRBJ2-5
V gene: TRBV20-1

CDR3 protein: CSARVGTYGYTF
J gene: TRBJ1-2
V gene: TRBV20-1

CDR3 protein: CASSSSGAGRSYEQYF
J gene: TRBJ2-7
V gene: TRBV7-9

CDR3 protein: CASSLSNRGGQSEQFF
J gene: TRBJ2-1
V gene: TRBV27

CDR3 protein: CSAKTGGPYEQYF
J gene: TRBJ2-7
V gene: TRBV20-1

CDR3 protein: CASSQDYGTHGYNEQFF
J gene: TRBJ2-1
V gene: TRBV4-2

CDR3 protein: CASSQVGQVRNSPLHF
J gene: TRBJ1-6
V gene: TRBV3-1

CDR3 protein: CASSRRQQNTEAFF
J gene: TRBJ1-1
V gene: TRBV2

CDR3 protein: CASRPPGGAGSPLHF
J gene: TRBJ1-6
V gene: TRBV27

CDR3 protein: CASSYGGEVGHQPQHF
J gene: TRBJ1-5
V gene: TRBV6-2/TRBV6-3

CDR3 protein: CASSAPGTGRETQYF
J gene: TRBJ2-5
V gene: TRBV27

CDR3 protein: CASSPLGQGTDTQYF
J gene: TRBJ2-3
V gene: TRBV18

CDR3 protein: CASSLVAGGLNEQYF
J gene: -
V gene: TRBV11-3

CDR3 protein: CASSPRTGTHEQYF
J gene: TRBJ2-7
V gene: TRBV18

CDR3 protein: CASSRRQGAAAFF
J gene: TRBJ1-1
V gene: TRBV7-8

CDR3 protein: CASSQDVGLARAETQYF
J gene: TRBJ2-5
V gene: TRBV4-2

CDR3 protein: CASSSAAMNTEAFF
J gene: TRBJ1-1
V gene: TRBV27

CDR3 protein: CASSQGGQGLYEQYF
J gene: TRBJ2-7
V gene: TRBV3-1

CDR3 protein: CASSSWGTVSSYEQYF
J gene: TRBJ2-7
V gene: TRBV7-2

CDR3 protein: CVSSPMHSAMGNEQFF
J gene: TRBJ2-1
V gene: TRBV3-1

CDR3 protein: CAISESQDARPTDTQYF
J gene: TRBJ2-3
V gene: TRBV10-3

CDR3 protein: CASSLWTGLAGELFF
J gene: TRBJ2-2
V gene: TRBV6-2/TRBV6-3

CDR3 protein: CASSQLRTVNTEAFF
J gene: TRBJ1-1
V gene: TRBV3-1

CDR3 protein: CASSPKSERDYGYTF
J gene: TRBJ1-2
V gene: TRBV18

CDR3 protein: CASSLGGQQYEQFF
J gene: TRBJ2-1
V gene: TRBV5-1

CDR3 protein: CASSLNHRGGGGYTF
J gene: TRBJ1-2
V gene: TRBV7-2

CDR3 protein: CASSLGFSTPSYEQYF
J gene: TRBJ2-7
V gene: TRBV7-2

CDR3 protein: CASSYAHTDTQYF
J gene: TRBJ2-3
V gene: TRBV6-6

CDR3 protein: CASSSTVTGGWETQYF
J gene: TRBJ2-5
V gene: TRBV7-2

CDR3 protein: CASSQGRGGGLDTQYF
J gene: TRBJ2-3
V gene: TRBV3-1

CDR3 protein: CASSPVRGRNEQFF
J gene: TRBJ2-1
V gene: TRBV7-2

CDR3 protein: CASSHSGGTDTQYF
J gene: TRBJ2-3
V gene: TRBV4-2

CDR3 protein: CASSLIRGGYGYTF
J gene: TRBJ1-2
V gene: TRBV28

CDR3 protein: CASSLEGGSYNEQFF
J gene: TRBJ2-1
V gene: TRBV5-1